Following are 14 T cell receptor beta chains from one sample sequenced in a study of T cell responses to AZD1222 COVID-19 vaccine. The data were produced by immunoSEQ multiplex PCR, yet TCRdb's version contains in-frame clones alone and is incomplete. The data hold over 150,000 clones, with more than 70% observed a single time. The input for sequencing was peripheral blood, taken on day 0 of AZD1222 vaccination. These receptors all come from an adult in good health.

The chain combines TRBV6-5 with TRBJ1-2; possible D gene TRBD1, 6 bases. The CDR3 totals 14 residues. The germline CDR1 and CDR2 sequences are MNHEY and SVGAGI. Trimming took off 5 bases at V and 7 bases at J, with 17 bases between the two ends. The CDR3 protein is CASSTRGHRAGYTF. The CDR3 nucleotides are TGTGCCAGCAGTACGAGGGGACATCGAGCTGGCTACACCTTC.

V gene TRBV20-1 combines with J gene TRBJ1-2; D call uncertain. Between the trimmed V and J ends, which lost 3 bases and 8 bases, there was a span of 7 bases. The CDR3 is 10 amino acids. Looked up from germline, CDR1 is DFQATT and CDR2 is SNEGSKA (reference sequence). CDR3 in DNA: TGCAGTGCTAGTTTGGGAGGCTACACCTTC. This gives the protein CSASLGGYTF.

The V and J genes are TRBV20-1 and TRBJ1-1; D ambiguous. V was clipped by 2 bases and J by 3 bases, with 4 bases between them. Looked up from germline, CDR1 is DFQATT and CDR2 is SNEGSKA (reference sequence). The CDR3 is 11 residues long. The chain's CDR3 is CSARIDTEAFF. CDR3 in DNA: TGCAGTGCTAGAATAGACACTGAAGCTTTCTTT.

The rearrangement joins TRBV28 to TRBJ2-5, with D possibly called TRBD1 or TRBD2 (5 bases each). CDR3 length: 15 residues. Trimming removed 5 bases at V and 4 bases at J, with 17 bases between. Germline assignment: CDR1 MDHEN and CDR2 SYDVKM. The CDR3 reads CASSAIGAMGETQYF. The CDR3 region has the DNA TGTGCCAGCAGTGCAATCGGGGCAATGGGAGAGACCCAGTACTTC.

The rearrangement joins TRBV11-2 to TRBJ2-7, with a tentative D call TRBD1 (6 bases). The CDR3 loop spans 14 amino acids. V was trimmed by 2 bases and J by 2 bases, leaving 10 bases between them. Germline V gene lookup returns CDR1 SGHAT and CDR2 FQNNGV. This CDR3 reads CASSLTQGPYEQYF. The CDR3 region has the DNA TGTGCCAGCAGCTTAACCCAGGGGCCCTACGAGCAGTACTTC.

The gene calls are TRBV18 and TRBJ1-2; D is undetermined. Per the germline V gene, CDR1 is KGHSH and CDR2 is LQKENI. V lost 1 base and J 0 bases, leaving 15 bases between the germline ends. This CDR3 has 17 amino acids. CDR3 sequence reads: CASSPLHASETNYGYTF. As DNA, the CDR3 is TGTGCCAGCTCACCACTACACGCGAGCGAAACTAACTATGGCTACACCTTC.

This chain links TRBV5-1 with TRBJ1-5, with D tentatively TRBD1 (5 bases). The V gene lost 4 bases and the J gene lost 1 base, with 6 bases spanning the gap. Germline CDR1 is SGHRS and CDR2 is YFSETQ. The CDR3 sequence is 13 residues long. The CDR3 DNA follows: TGCGCCAGCAGCCGGGACAGCAATCAGCCCCAGCATTTT. Translated: CASSRDSNQPQHF.

The V call is TRBV4-3, the J call TRBJ1-1; a possible D gene is TRBD1 (5 bases). The CDR3 covers 17 residues. V was pared by 0 bases and J by 0 bases, with 14 bases between. Germline CDR1 reads LGHNA; CDR2 reads YSLEER. The CDR3 DNA is TGCGCCAGCAGCCAAGATCCCGGTGGGGGGATGAACACTGAAGCTTTCTTT. This sequence encodes CASSQDPGGGMNTEAFF.

The chain couples TRBV11-2 to TRBJ2-4, with D possibly being TRBD2 (6 bases). Trimming took 7 bases from V and 1 from J, leaving 17 bases between them. The length of the CDR3 is 16 residues. The germline gives CDR1 SGHAT, CDR2 FQNNGV. CDR3 loop: CASNHEGGRAKNIQYF. The CDR3 DNA reads as TGTGCCAGCAACCACGAAGGAGGGCGGGCCAAAAACATTCAGTACTTC.

The rearrangement uses TRBV5-4 and TRBJ2-5; 9 nucleotides line up with TRBD2. This CDR3 is built from 16 residues. Germline loops: CDR1 SGHNT, CDR2 YYREEE (reference sequence). The V and J ends lost 1 base and 4 bases, in that order; junction bases with no gene match: 8. The CDR3 is CASSLTPRTSAETQYF. In nucleotides, the CDR3 is TGTGCCAGCAGCTTGACGCCTCGGACTAGCGCAGAGACCCAGTACTTC.

The chain is built from TRBV7-2 and TRBJ1-1; TRBD1 is a possible D gene (5 bases). Looked up from germline, CDR1 is SGHTA and CDR2 is FQGNSA. This CDR3 has 15 amino acids. Trimming took 0 bases from V and 2 from J, leaving 10 bases between them. As DNA, the CDR3 is TGTGCCAGCAGCTTAGCGGGGGGACTTAACACTGAAGCTTTCTTT. It yields the protein CASSLAGGLNTEAFF.

The chain links TRBV21-1 to TRBJ2-6; the tabulated D call, TRBD1, remains unverified against the DNA. TRBV21-1 is a pseudogene. The CDR3 length is 18 residues. The CDR3 DNA reads as TGTGCCAGCAGCCTTAGACAGGGGGTATACTCTGGGGCCAACGTCCTGACTTTC. This codes for CASSLRQGVYSGANVLTF.

J is TRBJ1-1 and V is TRBV27; unclear D gene. The CDR3 is 14 residues long. V was clipped by 2 bases and J by 1 base, with 8 bases between them. The V gene's germline CDR1 is MNHEY and CDR2 SMNVEV (reference sequence). The CDR3 nucleotides are TGTGCCAGCAGTTTAGGGCGGAAGAACACTGAAGCTTTCTTT. The encoded protein is CASSLGRKNTEAFF.

The chain employs TRBV15 and TRBJ1-4; no firm D call. Trimming pared 0 bases from V and 5 bases from J, leaving 10 bases between. This CDR3 contains 15 residues. Germline CDR1 and CDR2: LNHNV and YYDKDF (reference sequence). The CDR3 DNA reads TGTGCCACCAGCAGAGATAAGCCGGAGAATGAAAAACTGTTTTTT. This codes for CATSRDKPENEKLFF.